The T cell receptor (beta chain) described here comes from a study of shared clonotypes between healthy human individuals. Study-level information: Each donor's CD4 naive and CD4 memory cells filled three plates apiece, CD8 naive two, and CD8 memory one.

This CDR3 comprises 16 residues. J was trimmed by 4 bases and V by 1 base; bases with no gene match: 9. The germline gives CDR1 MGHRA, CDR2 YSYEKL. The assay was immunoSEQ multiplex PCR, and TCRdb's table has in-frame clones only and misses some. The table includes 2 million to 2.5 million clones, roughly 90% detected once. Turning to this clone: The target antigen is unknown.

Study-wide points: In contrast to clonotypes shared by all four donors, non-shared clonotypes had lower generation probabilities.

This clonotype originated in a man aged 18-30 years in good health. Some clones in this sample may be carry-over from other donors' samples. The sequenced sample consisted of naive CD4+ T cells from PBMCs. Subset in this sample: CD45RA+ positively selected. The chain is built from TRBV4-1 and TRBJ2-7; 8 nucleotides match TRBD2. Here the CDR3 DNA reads TGCGCCAGCAGCCAAGCGTACACCAGCGGGAGTTACGAGCAGTACTTC. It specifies CASSQAYTSGSYEQYF.